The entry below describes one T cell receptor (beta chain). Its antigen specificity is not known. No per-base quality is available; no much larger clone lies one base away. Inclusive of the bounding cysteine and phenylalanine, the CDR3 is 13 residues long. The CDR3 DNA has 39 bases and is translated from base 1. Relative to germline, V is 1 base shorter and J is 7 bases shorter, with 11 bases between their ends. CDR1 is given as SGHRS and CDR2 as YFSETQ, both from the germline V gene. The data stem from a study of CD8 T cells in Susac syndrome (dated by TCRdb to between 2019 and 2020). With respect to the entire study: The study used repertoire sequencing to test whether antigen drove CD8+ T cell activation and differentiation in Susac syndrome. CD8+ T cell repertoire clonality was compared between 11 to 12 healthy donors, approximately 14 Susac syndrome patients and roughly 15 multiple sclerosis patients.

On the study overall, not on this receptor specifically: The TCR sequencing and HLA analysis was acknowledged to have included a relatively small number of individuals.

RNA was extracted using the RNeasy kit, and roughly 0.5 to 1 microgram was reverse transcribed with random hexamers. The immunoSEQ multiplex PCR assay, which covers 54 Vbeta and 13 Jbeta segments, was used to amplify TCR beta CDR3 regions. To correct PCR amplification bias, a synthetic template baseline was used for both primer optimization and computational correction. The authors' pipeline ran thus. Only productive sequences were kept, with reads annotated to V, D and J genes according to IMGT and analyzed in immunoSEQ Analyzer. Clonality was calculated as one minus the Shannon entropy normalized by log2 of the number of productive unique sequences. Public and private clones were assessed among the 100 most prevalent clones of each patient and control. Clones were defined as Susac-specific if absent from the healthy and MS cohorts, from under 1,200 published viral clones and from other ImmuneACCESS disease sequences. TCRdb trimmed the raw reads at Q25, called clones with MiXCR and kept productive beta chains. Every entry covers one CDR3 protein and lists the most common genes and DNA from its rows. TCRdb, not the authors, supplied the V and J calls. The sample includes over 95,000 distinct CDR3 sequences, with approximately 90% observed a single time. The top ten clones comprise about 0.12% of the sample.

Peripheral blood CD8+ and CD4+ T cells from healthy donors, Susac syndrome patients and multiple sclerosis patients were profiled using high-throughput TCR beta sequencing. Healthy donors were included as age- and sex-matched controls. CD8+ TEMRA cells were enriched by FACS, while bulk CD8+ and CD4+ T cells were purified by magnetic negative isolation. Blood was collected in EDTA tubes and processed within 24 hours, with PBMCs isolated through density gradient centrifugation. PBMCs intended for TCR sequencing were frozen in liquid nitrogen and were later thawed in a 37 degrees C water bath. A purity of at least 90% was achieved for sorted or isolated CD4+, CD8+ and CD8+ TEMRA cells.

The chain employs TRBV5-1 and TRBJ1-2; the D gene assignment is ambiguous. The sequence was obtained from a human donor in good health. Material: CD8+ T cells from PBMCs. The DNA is TGCGCCAGCAGCTTGAAAGCCGGCGGTGGCTACACCTTC. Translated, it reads CASSLKAGGGYTF.